This T cell receptor (beta chain) is drawn from a study of blood T cell repertoires in COVID-19. Study as a whole: Samples representing acute and convalescent COVID-19 were sourced from the United States, Italy and Spain. From T cells, B-cell-depleted T cells, or PBMCs came the material, which was cDNA or gDNA.

Generated by immunoSEQ multiplex PCR, the TCRdb table keeps only in-frame clones and is missing some. Of approximately 70,000 clones listed, roughly 90% are singletons. V was cut by 4 bases and J by 6 bases, with 19 bases left in between. The CDR3 sequence is 16 residues long. CDR1 and CDR2 from the germline V gene are SGHDT and YYEEEE. The V and J genes are TRBV5-6 and TRBJ2-2; D might be TRBD2 (5 bases). Material: peripheral blood. The TCR comes from a woman between 45 and 65 years old with acute or convalescent COVID-19. The CDR3 loop reads CASSGVGDFSAGELFF. The CDR3, as DNA: TGTGCCAGCAGCGGGGTTGGGGATTTTAGCGCCGGGGAGCTGTTTTTT.